This TCR beta chain was sequenced in a study of blood T cell repertoires in COVID-19. The overall study: COVID-19 samples, acute and convalescent, were from the United States, Italy and Spain. T cells, B-cell-depleted T cells, or PBMCs provided the cDNA or gDNA that served as material.

Unmatched junction bases numbered 9, after V lost 4 bases and J lost 3 bases. The CDR3 sequence is 15 residues long. Germline values: CDR1 SGHDT, CDR2 YYEEEE. Libraries were prepared by immunoSEQ multiplex PCR; TCRdb keeps only in-frame clonotypes and omits some of them. The sample consists of roughly 220,000 clones, 75% to 90% of them appearing once. Individuals aged roughly 18 to 90 years were recruited from approximately 24 US areas. Cohort placement rested on clinical history that participants reported themselves. V gene TRBV5-6 combines with J gene TRBJ1-1; TRBD1 aligns across 7 bases. The sequenced sample consisted of PBMCs or T cells enriched from blood (not recorded which). This clonotype was sampled from a woman under 30 in a cohort exposed to, infected with or recovered from COVID-19 (not recorded which). Written as DNA, the CDR3 is TGTGCCAGCAGCCTATGGACAGGTAGGGACACTGAAGCTTTCTTT. It encodes CASSLWTGRDTEAFF.